This record looks at one T cell receptor (beta chain) sequence and its context. What antigen it recognizes has not been identified. There are no base qualities to consult, and no much larger clone falls within one base. The time point label, read with the paper, signifies: baseline before first vaccination. Vaccinee samples were obtained from the UK trials COV001 and COV002, which included a single-blind randomized controlled phase 2/3 trial of AZD1222 (ChAdOx1 nCoV-19) in healthy adults. Trial participant PBMC samples were collected at day 0 and day 28 after the second dose for TCRbeta chain sequencing. This entry is derived from a study of T cell responses to AZD1222 COVID-19 vaccine (dated by TCRdb to the early 2020s). With regard to the full study: AZD1222 recipients whose second dose came at about 4 weeks and those whose second dose came at about 12 weeks were combined into one group, since spike-specific TCR depth and breadth did not differ between the two schedules. A total of over 230 trial participants underwent TCR sequencing, of whom some 210 received two doses of AZD1222 and around 26 received two doses of the MenACWY control vaccine. Trial participants were enrolled by age into subgroups of 18-55, 56-69 and 70-plus years, and around 150, 28 and 57 TCR-sequenced participants, respectively, were included in these subgroups. General findings and caveats noted by the study authors: No day 14 peak-response samples were available, so repertoires were characterized only after the peak T cell response. In the small 56-69-year group, the increase in depth fell short of significance, most likely because of low power. Only six or seven AZD1222 recipients were SARS-CoV-2 seropositive at baseline, limiting conclusions about previously exposed vaccinees. A significant rise in spike-specific TCR breadth and depth was observed after two AZD1222 doses relative to day 0 and relative to MenACWY recipients. Participants were mostly white British and included more females than males, and it was suggested by the authors that clonal diversity may have been underestimated. CD4 TCRs associated with the vaccine covered the entire spike protein, and the dominant responses were in regions 160-218 and 743-854. Reportedly, close to half of the unique spike-specific TCRs recognized epitopes lying outside the regions that are mutated in the B.1.351 and B.1.1.7 variants.

CDR1 and CDR2 are drawn from the germline V gene (reference sequence): SEHNR, FQNEAQ. Including the terminal cysteine and phenylalanine, the CDR3 comprises 15 residues. CDR3 DNA is the only sequence kept; it has 45 bases, read in frame from the first base. V is reduced by 5 bases and J by 1 base, leaving a spacing of 12 bases between them. The CDR3 regions of human TCRbeta chains were analyzed by immunosequencing. In the source study's methods: TCRs in the repertoires were matched against a reference library of SARS-CoV-2-specific TCRs that had been generated with the MIRA antigen-specificity platform. Breadth meant the fraction of unique TCRs that were SARS-CoV-2-associated, whereas depth meant the fraction of total T cells that were SARS-CoV-2-associated. Using the MIRA data, each spike-specific TCR was assigned both to the spike region to which the TCR was reactive and to a CD4 or CD8 class. Log10-transformed breadth and depth values were compared by one-way ANOVA with Sidak's multiple comparisons tests. The table comes from immuneACCESS by way of TCRdb, which keeps in-frame sequences with V and J called. Part of the clones is missing from these tables; in studies checked, under half for an unresolved V gene and the rest for unknown reasons. From that table come the V and J calls and clone size; the DNA was used to work out D and trimming. The sample table shows over 95,000 clones, and around 90% are seen once. Of the sample, just under 3% is held by the ten largest clones.

The receptor was isolated from an adult in good health. The rearranged chain carries TRBV7-9 and TRBJ2-1; TRBD2 is possibly the D segment (5 matching bases). Sequenced material: peripheral blood, taken on day 0 of AZD1222 vaccination. The bases are TGTGCCAGCAGCCCCCGGGTAGCGTCCTACAATGAGCAGTTCTTC. This yields the protein CASSPRVASYNEQFF.